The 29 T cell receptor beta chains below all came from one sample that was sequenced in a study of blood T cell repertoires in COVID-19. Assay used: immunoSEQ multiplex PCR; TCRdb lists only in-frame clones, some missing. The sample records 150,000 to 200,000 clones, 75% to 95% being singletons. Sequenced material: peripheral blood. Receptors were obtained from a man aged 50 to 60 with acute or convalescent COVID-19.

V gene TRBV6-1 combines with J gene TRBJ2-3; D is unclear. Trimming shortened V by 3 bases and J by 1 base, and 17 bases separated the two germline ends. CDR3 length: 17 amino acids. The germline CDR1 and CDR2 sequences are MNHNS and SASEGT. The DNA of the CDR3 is TGTGCCAGCAGTGATCACTACCGAGCAGAAGGCACAGATACGCAGTATTTT. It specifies CASSDHYRAEGTDTQYF.

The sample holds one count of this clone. The CDR3 region is CASSISSGGTDTQYF. The CDR3 nucleotides read TGTGCCAGTAGTATCAGTAGCGGGGGCACAGATACGCAGTATTTT. The chain carries TRBV19 and TRBJ2-3; 8 bases agree with TRBD2. CDR1 LNHDA and CDR2 SQIVND come from the germline V gene (reference sequence). This CDR3 region has 15 residues. With V trimmed by 3 bases and J by 1 base, 3 bases remained unmatched.

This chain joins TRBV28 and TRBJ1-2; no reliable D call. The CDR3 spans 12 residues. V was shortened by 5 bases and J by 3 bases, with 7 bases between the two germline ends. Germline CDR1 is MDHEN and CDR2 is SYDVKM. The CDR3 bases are TGTGCCAGCAGTCCGTTCTACTATGGCTACACCTTC. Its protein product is CASSPFYYGYTF.

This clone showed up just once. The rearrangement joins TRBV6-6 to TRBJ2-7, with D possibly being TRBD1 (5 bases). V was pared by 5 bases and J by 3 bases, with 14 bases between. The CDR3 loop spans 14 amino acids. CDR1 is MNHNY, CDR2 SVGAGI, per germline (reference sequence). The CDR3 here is CASSPDRNFYEQYV. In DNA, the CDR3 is TGTGCCAGCAGTCCCGACAGAAATTTCTACGAGCAGTACGTC.

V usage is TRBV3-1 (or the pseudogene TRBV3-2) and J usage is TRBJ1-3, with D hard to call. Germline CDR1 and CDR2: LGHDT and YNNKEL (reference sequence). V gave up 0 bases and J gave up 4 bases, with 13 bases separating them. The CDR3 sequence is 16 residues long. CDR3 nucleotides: TGTGCCAGCAGCCAAGATAACCGACAAGCCGGAAACACCATATATTTT. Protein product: CASSQDNRQAGNTIYF.

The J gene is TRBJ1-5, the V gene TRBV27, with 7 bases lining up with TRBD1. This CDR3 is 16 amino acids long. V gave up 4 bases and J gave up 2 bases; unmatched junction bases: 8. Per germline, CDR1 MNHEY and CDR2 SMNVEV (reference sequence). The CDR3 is CASSSTGVRRNQPQHF. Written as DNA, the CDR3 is TGTGCCAGCAGTTCAACAGGGGTAAGACGCAATCAGCCCCAGCATTTT.

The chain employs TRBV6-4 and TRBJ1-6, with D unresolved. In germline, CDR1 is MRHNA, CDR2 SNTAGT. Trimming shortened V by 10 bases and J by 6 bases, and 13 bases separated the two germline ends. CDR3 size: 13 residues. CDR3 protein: CAIEREPNSPLHF. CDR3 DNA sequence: TGTGCCATCGAAAGGGAGCCTAATTCACCCCTCCACTTT.

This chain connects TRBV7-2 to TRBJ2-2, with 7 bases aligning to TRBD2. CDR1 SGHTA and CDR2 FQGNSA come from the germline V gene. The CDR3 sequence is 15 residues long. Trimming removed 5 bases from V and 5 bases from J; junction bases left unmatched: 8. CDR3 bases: TGTGCCAGCAGCGGGAGGGGAGTTCGGACCGGGGAGCTGTTTTTT. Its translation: CASSGRGVRTGELFF.

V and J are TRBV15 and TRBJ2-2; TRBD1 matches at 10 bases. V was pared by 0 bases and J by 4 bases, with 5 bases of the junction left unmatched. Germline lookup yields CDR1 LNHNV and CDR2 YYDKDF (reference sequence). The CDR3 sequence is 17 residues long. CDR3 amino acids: CATSRDVGTGVTGELFF. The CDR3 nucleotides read TGTGCCACCAGCAGAGATGTGGGGACAGGGGTCACCGGGGAGCTGTTTTTT.

The CDR3 loop reads CASSPAGVSGEKLFF. In nucleotides, the CDR3 is TGTGCCAGCTCACCCGCCGGGGTCAGTGGAGAAAAACTGTTTTTT. The J gene is TRBJ1-4, the V gene TRBV18; D unresolved. CDR3 length: 15 residues. Looked up from germline, CDR1 is KGHSH and CDR2 is LQKENI. V lost 3 bases to trimming and J lost 8 bases, with 16 bases between them. Supplemented by reference TRBV18 and TRBJ1-4, the full variable domain reads NAGVMQNPRHLVRRRGQEARLRCSPMKGHSHVYWYRQLPEEGLKFMVYLQKENIIDESGMPKERFSAEFPKEGPSILRIQQVVRGDSAAYFCASSPAGVSGEKLFFGSGTQLSVL.

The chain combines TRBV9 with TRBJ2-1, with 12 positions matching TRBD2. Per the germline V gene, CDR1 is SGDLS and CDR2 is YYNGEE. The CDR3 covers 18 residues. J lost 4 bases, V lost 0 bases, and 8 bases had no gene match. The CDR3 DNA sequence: TGTGCCAGCAGCGTAGGCTCTAGCGGGGGGGCGGGTTACAATGAGCAGTTCTTC. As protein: CASSVGSSGGAGYNEQFF. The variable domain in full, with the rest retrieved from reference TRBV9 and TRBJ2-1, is DSGVTQTPKHLITATGQRVTLRCSPRSGDLSVYWYQQSLDQGLQFLIQYYNGEERAKGNILERFSAQQFPDLHSELNLSSLELGDSALYFCASSVGSSGGAGYNEQFFGPGTRLTVL.

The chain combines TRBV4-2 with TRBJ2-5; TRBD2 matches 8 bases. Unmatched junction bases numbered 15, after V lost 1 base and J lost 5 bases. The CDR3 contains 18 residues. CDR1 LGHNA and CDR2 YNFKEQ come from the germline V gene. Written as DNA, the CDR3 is TGTGCCAGCAGCCAAGGTAACGGGGGGGCCCTTCGGAAGGAGACCCAGTACTTC. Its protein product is CASSQGNGGALRKETQYF.

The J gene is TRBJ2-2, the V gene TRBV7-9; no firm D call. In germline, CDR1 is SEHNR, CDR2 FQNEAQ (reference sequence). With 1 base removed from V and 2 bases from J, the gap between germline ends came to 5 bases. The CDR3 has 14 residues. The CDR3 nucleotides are TGTGCCAGCAGCTTAGTACTAAACACCGGGGAGCTGTTTTTT. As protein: CASSLVLNTGELFF.

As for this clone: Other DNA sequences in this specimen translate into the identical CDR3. The CDR3 spells CASSRGVSYEQYF. CDR3 bases: TGTGCCAGTAGTCGCGGGGTCTCCTACGAGCAGTACTTC. This rearrangement joins TRBV19 to TRBJ2-7, with D perhaps matching TRBD2 (6 bases). Trimming removed 5 bases from V and 0 bases from J, with 8 bases in between. From germline, CDR1 is LNHDA and CDR2 SQIVND (reference sequence). This CDR3 spans 13 amino acids.

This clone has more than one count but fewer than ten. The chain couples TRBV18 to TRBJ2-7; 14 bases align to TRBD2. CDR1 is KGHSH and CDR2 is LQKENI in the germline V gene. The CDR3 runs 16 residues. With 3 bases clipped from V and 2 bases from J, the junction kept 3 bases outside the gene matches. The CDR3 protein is CASSPPGLAGAYEQYF. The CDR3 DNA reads TGTGCCAGCTCACCCCCGGGACTAGCGGGGGCCTACGAGCAGTACTTC. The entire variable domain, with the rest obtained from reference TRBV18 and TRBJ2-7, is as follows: NAGVMQNPRHLVRRRGQEARLRCSPMKGHSHVYWYRQLPEEGLKFMVYLQKENIIDESGMPKERFSAEFPKEGPSILRIQQVVRGDSAAYFCASSPPGLAGAYEQYFGPGTRLTVT.

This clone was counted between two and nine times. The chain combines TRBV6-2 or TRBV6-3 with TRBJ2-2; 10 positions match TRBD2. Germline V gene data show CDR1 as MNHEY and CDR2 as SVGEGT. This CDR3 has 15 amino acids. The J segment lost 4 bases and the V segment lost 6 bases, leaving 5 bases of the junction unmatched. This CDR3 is CASSSLAGVTGELFF. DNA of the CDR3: TGTGCCAGCAGCTCCCTAGCGGGAGTCACCGGGGAGCTGTTTTTT.

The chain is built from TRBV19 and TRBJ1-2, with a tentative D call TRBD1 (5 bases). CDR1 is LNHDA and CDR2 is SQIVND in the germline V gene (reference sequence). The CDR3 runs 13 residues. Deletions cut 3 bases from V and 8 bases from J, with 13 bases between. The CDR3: CASSIPQGWGYTF. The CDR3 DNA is TGTGCCAGTAGTATCCCCCAGGGCTGGGGCTACACCTTC.

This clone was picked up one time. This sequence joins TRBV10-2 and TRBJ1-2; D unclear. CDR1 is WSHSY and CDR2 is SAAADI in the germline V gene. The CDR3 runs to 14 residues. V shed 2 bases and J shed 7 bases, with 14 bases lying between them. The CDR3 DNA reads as TGCGCCAGCAGTGAGCGGGTCGTCATCGGTGGCTACACCTTC. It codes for CASSERVVIGGYTF.

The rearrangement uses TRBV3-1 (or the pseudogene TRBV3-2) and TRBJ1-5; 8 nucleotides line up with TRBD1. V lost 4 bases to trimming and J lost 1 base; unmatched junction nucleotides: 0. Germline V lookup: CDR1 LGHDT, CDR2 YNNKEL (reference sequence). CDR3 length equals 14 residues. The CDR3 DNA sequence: TGTGCCAGCAGCCCAGGGGGCAGCAATCAGCCCCAGCATTTT. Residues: CASSPGGSNQPQHF.

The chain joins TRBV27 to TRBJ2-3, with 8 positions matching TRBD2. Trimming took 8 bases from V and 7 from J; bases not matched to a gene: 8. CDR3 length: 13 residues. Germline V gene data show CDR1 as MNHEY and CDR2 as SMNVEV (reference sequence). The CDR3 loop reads CASRGTSYNTQYF. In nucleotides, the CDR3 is TGTGCCAGCCGAGGGACTAGTTATAATACGCAGTATTTT.

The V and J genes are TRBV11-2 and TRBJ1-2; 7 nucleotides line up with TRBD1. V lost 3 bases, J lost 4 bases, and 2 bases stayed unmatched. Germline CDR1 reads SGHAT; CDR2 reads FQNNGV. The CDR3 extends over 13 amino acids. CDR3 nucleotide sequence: TGTGCCAGCAGCTTGGGGGACAGCTATGGCTACACCTTC. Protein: CASSLGDSYGYTF.

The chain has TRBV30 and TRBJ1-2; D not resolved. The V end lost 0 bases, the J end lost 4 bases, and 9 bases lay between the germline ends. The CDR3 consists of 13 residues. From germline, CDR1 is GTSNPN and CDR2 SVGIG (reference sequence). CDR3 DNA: TGTGCCTGGAGTGTAGTGAGCTCCTATGGCTACACCTTC. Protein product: CAWSVVSSYGYTF.

CDR3 nucleotides: TGTGCCAGCAGCTCATCCACAGGCAGCTCCTACGAGCAGTACTTC. Translation gives CASSSSTGSSYEQYF. This chain uses TRBV7-2 with TRBJ2-7; D perhaps matches TRBD1 (5 bases). Germline assignment: CDR1 SGHTA and CDR2 FQGNSA. This CDR3 spans 15 amino acids. Deletions cut 4 bases from V and 0 bases from J, with 13 bases between.

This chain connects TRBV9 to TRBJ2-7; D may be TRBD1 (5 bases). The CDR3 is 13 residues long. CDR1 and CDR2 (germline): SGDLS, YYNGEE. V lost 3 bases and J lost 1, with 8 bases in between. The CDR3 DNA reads TGTGCCAGCAGCGGGACACAATCCTACGAGCAGTACTTC. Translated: CASSGTQSYEQYF.

This CDR3 is CASSSRAGGNGYTF. CDR3 bases: TGTGCCAGCTCAAGCCGCGCAGGGGGAAATGGCTACACCTTC. The chain is built from TRBV18 and TRBJ1-2; 7 bases align to TRBD1. The CDR3 consists of 14 residues. Germline lookup yields CDR1 KGHSH and CDR2 LQKENI. The V gene end was trimmed by 5 bases and the J gene end by 6 bases; junction bases not matched to a gene: 9.

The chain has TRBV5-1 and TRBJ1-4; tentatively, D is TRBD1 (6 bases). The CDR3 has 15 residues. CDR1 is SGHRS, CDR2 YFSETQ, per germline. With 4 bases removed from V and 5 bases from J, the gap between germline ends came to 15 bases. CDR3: CASSGRTDLNEKLFF. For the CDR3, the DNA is TGCGCCAGCAGCGGCCGGACAGACCTCAATGAAAAACTGTTTTTT. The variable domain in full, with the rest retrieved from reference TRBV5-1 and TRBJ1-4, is KAGVTQTPRYLIKTRGQQVTLSCSPISGHRSVSWYQQTPGQGLQFLFEYFSETQRNKGNFPGRFSGRQFSNSRSEMNVSTLELGDSALYLCASSGRTDLNEKLFFGSGTQLSVL.

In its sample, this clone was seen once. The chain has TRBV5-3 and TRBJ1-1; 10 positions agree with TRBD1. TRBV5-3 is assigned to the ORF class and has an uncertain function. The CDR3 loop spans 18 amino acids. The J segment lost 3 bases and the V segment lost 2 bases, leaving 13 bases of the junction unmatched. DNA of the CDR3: TGTGCCAGAAGCTTCTTCCCTCGACAGGGGGCCGGTTACACTGAAGCTTTCTTT. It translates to CARSFFPRQGAGYTEAFF.

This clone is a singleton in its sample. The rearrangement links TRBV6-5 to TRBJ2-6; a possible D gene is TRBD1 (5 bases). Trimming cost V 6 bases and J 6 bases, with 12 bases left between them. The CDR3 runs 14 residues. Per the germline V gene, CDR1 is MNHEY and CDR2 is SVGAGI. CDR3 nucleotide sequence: TGTGCCAGCAGGGGATTAGGGGTGGCCAACGTCCTGACTTTC. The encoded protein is CASRGLGVANVLTF.

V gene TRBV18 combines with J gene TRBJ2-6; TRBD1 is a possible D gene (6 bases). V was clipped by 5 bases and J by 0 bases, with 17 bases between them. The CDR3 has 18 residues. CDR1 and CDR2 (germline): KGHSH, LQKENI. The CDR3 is CASSNYRVDNSGANVLTF. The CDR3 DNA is TGTGCCAGCTCAAACTACAGGGTTGATAACTCTGGGGCCAACGTCCTGACTTTC.